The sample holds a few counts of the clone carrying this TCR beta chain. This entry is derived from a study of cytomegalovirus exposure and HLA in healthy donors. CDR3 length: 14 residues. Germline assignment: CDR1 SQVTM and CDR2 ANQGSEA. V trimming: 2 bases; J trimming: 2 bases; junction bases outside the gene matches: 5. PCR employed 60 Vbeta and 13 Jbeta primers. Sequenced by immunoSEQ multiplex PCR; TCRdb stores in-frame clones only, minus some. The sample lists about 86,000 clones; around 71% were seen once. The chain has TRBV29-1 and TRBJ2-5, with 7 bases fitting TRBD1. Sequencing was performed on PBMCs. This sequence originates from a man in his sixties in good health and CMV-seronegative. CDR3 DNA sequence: TGCAGCGTTGAAAAACCGGGACAGCAAGAGACCCAGTACTTC. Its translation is CSVEKPGQQETQYF.